This T cell receptor (beta chain) derives from a study of PD-1 blockade in classical Hodgkin lymphoma. The method was immunoSEQ multiplex PCR; TCRdb's version includes in-frame clones alone and lacks a portion of them. The sample includes some 62,000 clones, roughly 88% of them seen just once. Relapse after autologous stem cell transplantation occurred in every patient, and brentuximab vedotin exposure varied. V was trimmed by 6 bases and J by 1 base, leaving 8 bases between them. The CDR3 consists of 13 residues. CDR1 is MGHDK, CDR2 SYGVNS, per germline. This receptor was identified in a human donor with classical Hodgkin lymphoma. This chain links TRBV25-1 with TRBJ2-3; D gene ambiguous. This specimen consisted of peripheral blood mononuclear cells (PBMCs), obtained at baseline. The CDR3: CASRGFGTDTQYF. The CDR3 coding sequence is TGTGCCAGCAGGGGGTTCGGCACAGATACGCAGTATTTT.